The sequence of this T cell receptor (beta chain) was determined in a study of cytomegalovirus exposure and HLA in healthy donors. Notes on the study in general: In an earlier analysis, about 87% or about 30%: the productive usage of most TCR beta V segments.

These donors counted as nominally healthy when sampled, but unrecorded immune exposures were likely. The study ran its PCR with 60 Vbeta and 13 Jbeta primers. Only in-frame clones appear in the TCRdb table, and some are missing; sequencing was by immunoSEQ multiplex PCR. Of 95,000 to 150,000 clones in the sample, nearly 80% are singletons; the top ten hold approximately 6.5%. Turning to this clone: Its antigen is as yet unknown.

CDR3 length: 14 residues. The germline V gene encodes CDR1 MNHEY and CDR2 SMNVEV (reference sequence). The trim removed 5 bases at V and 1 base at J, leaving 5 bases unmatched. Sequencing was carried out using PBMCs. The sequence was collected from a woman aged 40 to 50 in good health and CMV-seronegative. The chain combines TRBV27 with TRBJ2-7; 7 bases match TRBD2. CDR3 coding DNA: TGTGCCAGCAGTAGGGGACTACCTTCCTACGAGCAGTACTTC. Protein product: CASSRGLPSYEQYF.